The 19 T cell receptor beta chains presented below share a single source sample, sequenced in a study of T cell repertoires in cytomegalovirus infection. TCRdb re-derived calls from the reads in MiXCR, one entry per CDR3 protein. The sample consists of 250,000 or so distinct CDR3 sequences, 17% of them appearing once. The specimen was CD8+ T cells from PBMCs. These receptors were obtained from a human donor in good health (CMV status not recorded). Some clones in this sample may be carry-over from other donors' samples.

There are many counts of this clonotype. The rearrangement joins TRBV28 to TRBJ1-1, with no clear D. V lost 3 bases and J lost 14, with 13 bases in between. Germline V gene sequence: CDR1 MDHEN, CDR2 SYDVKM. This CDR3 comprises 11 residues. The CDR3 protein is CASSFSLLHFF. The CDR3 DNA reads TGTGCCAGCAGTTTTTCCTTACTGCACTTCTTT. Drawing the rest from reference TRBV28 and TRBJ1-1, the complete variable domain is DVKVTQSSRYLVKRTGEKVFLECVQDMDHENMFWYRQDPGLGLRLIYFSYDVKMKEKGDIPEGYSVSREKKERFSLILESASTNQTSMYLCASSFSLLHFFGQGTRLTVV.

This chain connects TRBV19 to TRBJ1-1, with D possibly matching TRBD1 (5 bases). The CDR3 loop spans 15 amino acids. Trimming removed 5 bases from V and 8 bases from J, with 21 bases in between. Germline loops: CDR1 LNHDA, CDR2 SQIVND (reference sequence). CDR3 in amino acids: CASSAQGPGLPEAFF. CDR3 coding DNA: TGTGCCAGTAGTGCCCAAGGGCCGGGGCTCCCAGAAGCTTTCTTT. The full variable domain, rest sourced from reference TRBV19 and TRBJ1-1, is DGGITQSPKYLFRKEGQNVTLSCEQNLNHDAMYWYRQDPGQGLRLIYYSQIVNDFQKGDIAEGYSVSREKKESFPLTVTSAQKNPTAFYLCASSAQGPGLPEAFFGQGTRLTVV.

The table lists this clonotype with many counts. The chain has TRBV4-3 and TRBJ1-2; possibly TRBD1 for D (5 bases). Germline V gene sequence: CDR1 LGHNA, CDR2 YSLEER. V was trimmed by 1 base and J by 7 bases, leaving 19 bases between them. CDR3 length: 16 residues. Here the CDR3 reads CASSQGYRTISGGYTF. DNA of the CDR3: TGCGCCAGCAGCCAAGGGTATCGGACAATATCTGGTGGCTACACCTTC.

This clonotype was seen only a few times. J is TRBJ2-1 and V is TRBV14; possibly TRBD2 for D (5 bases). Germline V gives CDR1 SGHDN, CDR2 FVKESK. V lost 1 base and J 8 bases, leaving 21 bases between the germline ends. The CDR3 has 17 amino acids. The DNA of the CDR3 is TGTGCCAGCAGCCAAGCTCTGGAGTCATCGAGGGCCCATGAGCAGTTCTTC. Protein product: CASSQALESSRAHEQFF.

This clonotype was counted at least ten times. V and J are TRBV7-9 and TRBJ2-1; tentatively, D is TRBD2 (6 bases). The V end was cut by 6 bases, the J end by 8 bases, with 11 bases between. There are 12 residues in the CDR3. The germline CDR1 and CDR2 sequences are SEHNR and FQNEAQ (reference sequence). The CDR3 protein is CASRYSSDEQFF. The CDR3 bases are TGTGCCAGCAGATATTCTAGCGATGAGCAGTTCTTC.

This clonotype was seen ten or more times. This chain uses TRBV6-5 with TRBJ2-7, with 9 bases lining up with TRBD1. Germline V CDR1 and CDR2: MNHEY, SVGAGI. The junction had 7 bases not matched to a gene; V was cut back by 0 bases and J by 7 bases. The length of the CDR3 is 15 residues. DNA for the CDR3: TGTGCCAGCAGTTACTCAGGGACAGGGCGGCTAGAGCAGTACTTC. Residues: CASSYSGTGRLEQYF.

The chain recombines TRBV23-1 with TRBJ1-1, with D unresolved. TRBV23-1 is an open reading frame whose function is uncertain. The CDR3 runs 15 residues. V lost 1 base and J lost 1, with 10 bases in between. The CDR3 is CASSQYSGPNTEAFF. CDR3 nucleotide sequence: TGCGCCAGCAGTCAATATTCCGGGCCGAACACTGAAGCTTTCTTT.

The table lists this clonotype with many counts. The chain uses TRBV7-2 and TRBJ1-1, with D maybe TRBD1 (5 bases). Germline V lookup: CDR1 SGHTA, CDR2 FQGNSA. The V end lost 5 bases, the J end lost 4 bases, and 14 bases lay between the germline ends. The CDR3 is 14 residues long. The DNA for the CDR3 is TGTGCCAGCAGCCCGCGGGACTACGGCACTGAAGCTTTCTTT. This codes for CASSPRDYGTEAFF.

This clonotype was seen more than once but under ten times. V and J are TRBV7-6 and TRBJ2-1; TRBD2 aligns across 9 bases. Germline V gives CDR1 SGHVS, CDR2 FNYEAQ. CDR3 length: 18 residues. V shed 4 bases and J 0 bases; nucleotides not matched to a gene: 10. The CDR3 nucleotides read TGTGCCAGCAGCTCCCTCGGCGGGGGGGCCAGCTCCTACAATGAGCAGTTCTTC. Its translation: CASSSLGGGASSYNEQFF.

This clonotype occurred a few times. The CDR3 here is CASSGTGVYTGELFF. DNA of the CDR3: TGTGCCAGCAGTGGGACGGGGGTGTACACCGGGGAGCTGTTTTTT. This chain connects TRBV9 to TRBJ2-2; tentatively, D is TRBD2 (6 bases). CDR3 length: 15 residues. The germline CDR1 and CDR2 sequences are SGDLS and YYNGEE. V was trimmed by 5 bases and J by 3 bases, leaving 14 bases between them.

V usage is TRBV4-1 and J usage is TRBJ2-5; D is possibly TRBD1 (5 bases). The CDR3 is 17 residues long. Per germline, CDR1 MGHRA and CDR2 YSYEKL. V dropped 1 base and J dropped 4 bases, with 19 bases sitting between them. CDR3 sequence (DNA): TGCGCCAGCAGCCAAGTACTACAAGGACACGTGGCAGAGACCCAGTACTTC. Translating gives CASSQVLQGHVAETQYF.

The table lists this clonotype with a few counts. The V call is TRBV7-9, the J call TRBJ2-1, with TRBD1 matching over 7 bases. Losses at the gene ends were 6 bases for V and 8 bases for J; bases not matched to a gene: 7. Germline V gene sequence: CDR1 SEHNR, CDR2 FQNEAQ (reference sequence). The CDR3 sequence is 13 residues long. Here the CDR3 reads CASSRDSMYEQFF. The CDR3 DNA reads TGTGCCAGCAGTCGGGACAGTATGTATGAGCAGTTCTTC.

This clonotype was recorded a few times. The gene calls are TRBV5-6 and TRBJ1-2, with D possibly matching TRBD1 (5 bases). The CDR3 runs 16 residues. The germline V and J ends were trimmed by 5 bases and 3 bases, with 20 bases remaining between them. Germline CDR1 SGHDT, CDR2 YYEEEE. CDR3 in DNA: TGTGCCAGCAGTTGGGGGACGGCCTTCCTTCACTATGGCTACACCTTC. As protein: CASSWGTAFLHYGYTF.

J is TRBJ2-1 and V is TRBV11-2; D possibly corresponds to TRBD2 (5 bases). Trimming removed 3 bases at V and 9 bases at J, with 9 bases between. CDR1 is SGHAT, CDR2 FQNNGV, per germline. The CDR3 runs 12 residues. CDR3 sequence reads: CASSFGLGEQFF. The DNA of the CDR3 is TGTGCCAGCAGCTTTGGACTGGGTGAGCAGTTCTTC.

The chain is built from TRBV28 and TRBJ1-1; weak D call: TRBD1 (5 bases). Germline V CDR1 and CDR2: MDHEN, SYDVKM. The V gene lost 8 bases and the J gene lost 1 base, with 11 bases spanning the gap. This CDR3 is 13 amino acids long. The CDR3 DNA follows: TGTGCCAGCGTCCCGGGGGGGAACACTGAAGCTTTCTTT. Amino acid sequence: CASVPGGNTEAFF.

This clonotype has a handful of counts. This chain links TRBV7-9 with TRBJ2-3, with 9 bases matching TRBD1. The V gene's germline CDR1 is SEHNR and CDR2 FQNEAQ (reference sequence). CDR3 size: 15 residues. V dropped 5 bases and J dropped 2; count of bases not matched to a gene: 5. The CDR3 DNA reads TGTGCCAGCAGCCAGACAGGGGGTGACACAGATACGCAGTATTTT. This translates into CASSQTGGDTDTQYF.

As concerns this clonotype: A read error is possible here, since a much larger clone lies one base away. V gene TRBV11-2 combines with J gene TRBJ2-7; 7 nucleotides line up with TRBD2. CDR3 length equals 19 residues. With V trimmed by 5 bases and J by 2 bases, 21 bases remained unmatched. Germline-derived CDR1 and CDR2 are SGHAT and FQNNGV. The CDR3 sequence is CASSNPREGVSLGAYEQYF. The CDR3, as DNA: TGTGCCAGCAGCAACCCCAGGGAGGGAGTTTCCTTGGGGGCCTACGAGCAGTACTTC.

The chain carries TRBV6-6 and TRBJ1-2; the D gene is possibly TRBD1 (6 bases). V was pared by 11 bases and J by 6 bases, with 16 bases between. Germline CDR1 MNHNY, CDR2 SVGAGI (reference sequence). The CDR3 runs 12 residues. As DNA, the CDR3 is TGTGCCGGATCGGCAGAGGGGGATGGCTACACCTTC. Translation gives CAGSAEGDGYTF.

This clonotype occurred a few times. The CDR3 sequence is CSVDRMDRVYNEQFF. In DNA, the CDR3 is TGCAGCGTTGATAGGATGGACAGGGTCTACAATGAGCAGTTCTTC. V gene TRBV29-1 combines with J gene TRBJ2-1, with 8 bases aligning to TRBD1. Germline V gives CDR1 SQVTM, CDR2 ANQGSEA. This CDR3 is 15 amino acids long. The V and J ends lost 3 bases and 3 bases, in that order; junction bases with no gene match: 7.